Shown below are 30 T cell receptor beta chains from a single sample sequenced in a study of blood T cell repertoires in COVID-19. Some clones are missing from TCRdb's copy, which holds only in-frame ones; the method was immunoSEQ multiplex PCR. The sample holds around 450,000 clones, about 89% seen once. The specimen sequenced was peripheral blood. The receptors were gathered from a young woman with acute or convalescent COVID-19.

The chain recombines TRBV11-3 with TRBJ2-7, with 7 bases matching TRBD1. The V and J ends lost 3 bases and 3 bases, in that order; junction bases with no gene match: 5. Germline lookup yields CDR1 SGHNT and CDR2 YENEEA. The length of the CDR3 is 14 residues. Here the CDR3 DNA reads TGTGCCAGCAGCTTGTCAGGGGGAAGCTACGAGCAGTACTTC. Its translation: CASSLSGGSYEQYF.

The chain has TRBV5-1 and TRBJ2-5; 7 positions agree with TRBD2. The CDR3 covers 14 residues. Germline lookup yields CDR1 SGHRS and CDR2 YFSETQ. The J segment lost 5 bases and the V segment lost 4 bases, leaving 8 bases of the junction unmatched. The CDR3 region has the DNA TGCGCCAGCAGCCCGAGGGAGGGATGGGAGACCCAGTACTTC. Encoded protein: CASSPREGWETQYF.

This rearrangement joins TRBV14 to TRBJ1-4; 9 bases are a match to TRBD1. From germline, CDR1 is SGHDN and CDR2 FVKESK. The length of the CDR3 is 15 residues. Losses at the gene ends were 5 bases for V and 7 bases for J; bases not matched to a gene: 8. The chain's CDR3 is CASSWTRTGAEKLFF. The CDR3, as DNA: TGTGCCAGCAGCTGGACGCGGACAGGGGCTGAAAAACTGTTTTTT.

The rearrangement joins TRBV5-4 to TRBJ2-5; TRBD2 might be the D (6 bases). The CDR3 length is 16 residues. Germline V CDR1 and CDR2: SGHNT, YYREEE (reference sequence). Trimming removed 5 bases at V and 1 base at J, with 18 bases between. The CDR3 DNA follows: TGTGCCAGCAGGTTGATTGTCGGGGGACGCCAAGAGACCCAGTACTTC. It encodes CASRLIVGGRQETQYF.

This sequence joins TRBV7-9 and TRBJ1-2, with 8 bases aligning to TRBD1. Germline trimming cut 7 bases from V and 2 bases from J; bases unmatched to any gene: 6. This CDR3 contains 14 residues. Germline loops: CDR1 SEHNR, CDR2 FQNEAQ (reference sequence). CDR3: CASKVQGVNYGYTF. The DNA for the CDR3 is TGTGCCAGCAAAGTACAGGGGGTCAACTATGGCTACACCTTC.

The V gene is TRBV12-2, the J gene TRBJ2-7; TRBD2 is taken as the D call from the table, unchecked against the DNA. TRBV12-2 is a pseudogene segment. This CDR3 region has 15 residues. This CDR3 is CASRFDPAGFYEQYF. As DNA, the CDR3 is TGTGCAAGTCGCTTTGATCCTGCGGGCTTCTACGAGCAGTACTTC.

V and J are TRBV15 and TRBJ2-1; 7 bases map to TRBD1. V was pared by 4 bases and J by 7 bases, with 10 bases of the junction left unmatched. CDR1 and CDR2 from the germline V gene are LNHNV and YYDKDF (reference sequence). This CDR3 contains 15 residues. The CDR3 sequence: CATSTDRFHVNEQFF. In DNA form, the CDR3 reads TGTGCCACCAGCACGGACAGGTTTCATGTGAATGAGCAGTTCTTC.

V usage is TRBV9 and J usage is TRBJ2-2, with TRBD1 matching over 7 bases. CDR1 SGDLS and CDR2 YYNGEE come from the germline V gene. V shed 3 bases and J 0 bases; nucleotides not matched to a gene: 2. The CDR3 is 15 residues long. The CDR3 coding sequence is TGTGCCAGCAGCGCAACAGGGGCGAACACCGGGGAGCTGTTTTTT. This gives the protein CASSATGANTGELFF.

CDR3 region: CASSARLSTDTQYF. The CDR3, as DNA: TGTGCCAGCAGTGCGCGCCTTAGCACAGATACGCAGTATTTT. The chain employs TRBV25-1 and TRBJ2-3; no firm D call. Germline CDR1 and CDR2: MGHDK and SYGVNS. The CDR3 consists of 14 residues. Trimming cost V 4 bases and J 0 bases, with 8 bases left between them.

The chain uses TRBV6-2 or TRBV6-3 and TRBJ2-1, with 8 bases aligning to TRBD2. V shed 6 bases and J 4 bases; nucleotides not matched to a gene: 8. CDR1 MNHEY and CDR2 SVGEGT come from the germline V gene. CDR3 size: 15 residues. The DNA for the CDR3 is TGTGCCAGCAGCGAGGGGCGGGGGGATTACAATGAGCAGTTCTTC. It translates to CASSEGRGDYNEQFF.

The chain has TRBV9 and TRBJ2-7; TRBD1 matches at 7 bases. Trimming cost V 0 bases and J 2 bases; bases outside gene matches: 5. The CDR3 loop spans 15 amino acids. Germline-derived CDR1 and CDR2 are SGDLS and YYNGEE. CDR3 sequence reads: CASSVGGGDTYEQYF. The CDR3 DNA reads as TGTGCCAGCAGCGTAGGAGGGGGCGACACCTACGAGCAGTACTTC.

This chain's CDR3 is CASSGGGGHQETQYF. The DNA for the CDR3 is TGTGCCAGCAGCGGCGGGGGGGGCCACCAAGAGACCCAGTACTTC. The chain carries TRBV9 and TRBJ2-5, with 9 bases identical to TRBD2. Germline loops: CDR1 SGDLS, CDR2 YYNGEE. J was trimmed by 0 bases and V by 3 bases; bases with no gene match: 3. The CDR3 length is 15 residues. The variable domain in full, with the rest retrieved from reference TRBV9 and TRBJ2-5, is DSGVTQTPKHLITATGQRVTLRCSPRSGDLSVYWYQQSLDQGLQFLIQYYNGEERAKGNILERFSAQQFPDLHSELNLSSLELGDSALYFCASSGGGGHQETQYFGPGTRLLVL.

This chain joins TRBV6-5 and TRBJ1-2, with TRBD1 as a possible D gene (5 bases). Looked up from germline, CDR1 is MNHEY and CDR2 is SVGAGI. V was clipped by 8 bases and J by 7 bases, with 17 bases between them. The CDR3 loop spans 13 amino acids. CDR3 loop: CASSQPGLTGYTF. The CDR3 bases are TGTGCCAGCTCACAACCGGGACTAACTGGCTACACCTTC.

The chain has TRBV5-1 and TRBJ2-7; D is perhaps TRBD1 (6 bases). V lost 0 bases, J lost 0 bases, and 10 bases lay in between. Germline CDR1 SGHRS, CDR2 YFSETQ. The CDR3 runs 15 residues. The CDR3 DNA reads as TGCGCCAGCAGCTTGGCAGGGGCCCCCTCCTACGAGCAGTACTTC. Translation: CASSLAGAPSYEQYF.

The chain couples TRBV4-1 to TRBJ2-1, with D hard to call. The CDR3 runs to 14 residues. V shed 0 bases and J shed 12 bases, with 15 bases lying between them. CDR1 MGHRA and CDR2 YSYEKL come from the germline V gene. CDR3 DNA: TGCGCCAGCAGCCAAGATAAGGCACCTTGGGCGCAGTTCTTC. Encoded protein: CASSQDKAPWAQFF.

The J gene is TRBJ1-2, the V gene TRBV6-5; 8 positions match TRBD1. The CDR3 has 14 residues. With V trimmed by 5 bases and J by 4 bases, 6 bases remained unmatched. Germline V lookup: CDR1 MNHEY, CDR2 SVGAGI. CDR3 in amino acids: CASSTDRGGYGYTF. The CDR3 bases are TGTGCCAGCAGTACTGACAGGGGTGGCTATGGCTACACCTTC.

This chain connects TRBV6-1 to TRBJ2-5, with 7 bases identical to TRBD1. V was clipped by 2 bases and J by 1 base; unmatched bases: 10. Germline-derived CDR1 and CDR2 are MNHNS and SASEGT. The CDR3 has 17 amino acids. The CDR3 spells CASSESPGTDPQETQYF. CDR3 sequence (DNA): TGTGCCAGCAGTGAATCCCCCGGGACAGACCCCCAAGAGACCCAGTACTTC.

The sample holds a few counts of this clone. The CDR3, as DNA: TGTGCCAGCAGAACGGCCCCCAGGGGTACCTACGAGCAGTACTTC. Amino acids: CASRTAPRGTYEQYF. The chain is built from TRBV6-5 and TRBJ2-7; D possibly corresponds to TRBD1 (6 bases). The CDR3 consists of 15 residues. V lost 6 bases, J lost 2 bases, and 17 bases lay in between. Germline V gene data show CDR1 as MNHEY and CDR2 as SVGAGI.

The chain recombines TRBV9 with TRBJ1-3; no reliable D call. The CDR3 has 15 residues. Germline V gene sequence: CDR1 SGDLS, CDR2 YYNGEE. Trimming shortened V by 4 bases and J by 4 bases, and 15 bases separated the two germline ends. The CDR3 here is CASSPREPKGNTIYF. The CDR3 coding sequence is TGTGCCAGCAGCCCGCGGGAGCCCAAGGGAAACACCATATATTTT.

The chain links TRBV5-1 to TRBJ1-5; D gene unclear. The ends were cut back, 0 bases at V and 5 bases at J, with 6 bases in the middle. The CDR3 runs 13 residues. CDR1 is SGHRS and CDR2 is YFSETQ in the germline V gene. CDR3 protein: CASSLGSDQPQHF. In DNA form, the CDR3 reads TGCGCCAGCAGCTTGGGCAGCGATCAGCCCCAGCATTTT.

The genes are TRBV3-1 (or the pseudogene TRBV3-2) and TRBJ1-1; maybe TRBD1 (5 bases). This CDR3 contains 15 residues. The V gene's germline CDR1 is LGHDT and CDR2 YNNKEL (reference sequence). Between the trimmed V and J ends, which lost 0 bases and 6 bases, there was a span of 14 bases. CDR3 region: CASSQDRTGDPEAFF. The CDR3 DNA is TGTGCCAGCAGCCAAGATCGTACAGGCGATCCTGAAGCTTTCTTT.

V and J are TRBV28 and TRBJ1-6; D unclear. The germline V and J ends were trimmed by 5 bases and 10 bases, with 9 bases remaining between them. The CDR3 covers 12 residues. Germline V gene lookup returns CDR1 MDHEN and CDR2 SYDVKM. CDR3 residues: CASSLPGSPLHF. The CDR3 DNA is TGTGCCAGCAGTCTCCCCGGGTCACCCCTCCACTTT. Drawing the rest from reference TRBV28 and TRBJ1-6, the complete variable domain is DVKVTQSSRYLVKRTGEKVFLECVQDMDHENMFWYRQDPGLGLRLIYFSYDVKMKEKGDIPEGYSVSREKKERFSLILESASTNQTSMYLCASSLPGSPLHFGNGTRLTVT.

The chain uses TRBV21-1 and TRBJ2-7; no check of the table's D call, TRBD1, against the DNA was made. TRBV21-1 represents a pseudogene. The CDR3 sequence is 16 residues long. For the CDR3, the DNA is TGTGCCAGCAGCAAAGGGGACAGGTGTGGCACCTACGAGCAGTACTTC. As protein: CASSKGDRCGTYEQYF.

This clone has a handful of counts. The rearrangement links TRBV5-4 to TRBJ1-1, with 10 bases that match TRBD1. Germline V gene sequence: CDR1 SGHNT, CDR2 YYREEE (reference sequence). This CDR3 contains 13 residues. With 6 bases clipped from V and 8 bases from J, the junction kept 7 bases outside the gene matches. The DNA of the CDR3 is TGTGCCAGCAAACCGACAGGGGGCGAGGAAGCTTTCTTT. This encodes CASKPTGGEEAFF.

This clone is a singleton in its sample. V usage is TRBV19 and J usage is TRBJ2-3; 9 bases agree with TRBD1. J lost 7 bases, V lost 3 bases, and 5 bases had no gene match. The CDR3 runs 14 residues. In germline, CDR1 is LNHDA, CDR2 SQIVND (reference sequence). CDR3 in amino acids: CASSIPTGGYTQYF. The CDR3 DNA follows: TGTGCCAGTAGTATCCCGACAGGGGGATATACGCAGTATTTT.

This rearrangement joins TRBV30 to TRBJ1-4; D is unresolved. V gave up 3 bases and J gave up 8 bases, with 13 bases separating them. CDR1 and CDR2 (germline): GTSNPN, SVGIG (reference sequence). This CDR3 is 13 amino acids long. Written as DNA, the CDR3 is TGTGCCTGGAGCCCAACTCTCCGGGAAAAACTGTTTTTT. It encodes CAWSPTLREKLFF.

This chain uses TRBV5-1 with TRBJ2-1; 7 bases line up with TRBD1. This CDR3 is built from 15 residues. CDR1 and CDR2 from the germline V gene are SGHRS and YFSETQ. V was clipped by 7 bases and J by 0 bases; unmatched bases: 7. The CDR3 reads CASGQVGSSYNEQFF. CDR3 coding DNA: TGCGCCAGCGGACAGGTGGGTAGCTCCTACAATGAGCAGTTCTTC.

This clone has only one observation. This sequence joins TRBV6-5 and TRBJ1-6; D is perhaps TRBD1 (5 bases). Germline CDR1 MNHEY, CDR2 SVGAGI. This CDR3 comprises 15 residues. V was trimmed by 0 bases and J by 8 bases, leaving 11 bases between them. In DNA, the CDR3 is TGTGCCAGCAGTTACTCGGGGCCGGGAGATTCACCCCTCCACTTT. Protein product: CASSYSGPGDSPLHF.

This chain uses TRBV21-1 with TRBJ2-1; the table's D gene call, TRBD1, was not cross checked with the DNA. TRBV21-1 is designated a pseudogene. This CDR3 is built from 16 residues. The CDR3 sequence: CASSLRRQGVYNEQFF. CDR3 DNA sequence: TGTGCCAGCAGCCTTCGTCGACAGGGGGTTTACAATGAGCAGTTCTTC.

The rearrangement uses TRBV28 and TRBJ2-3; D gene uncertain. The CDR3 has 15 amino acids. From germline, CDR1 is MDHEN and CDR2 SYDVKM. Between the trimmed V and J ends, which lost 2 bases and 1 base, there was a span of 10 bases. The CDR3 DNA is TGTGCCAGCAGTTTAAGTAGCCTAGGCACAGATACGCAGTATTTT. As protein: CASSLSSLGTDTQYF.